Below, one T cell receptor (beta chain) is given with its context. Its antigen is unknown. Base qualities are not recorded, but no much larger clone differs from it by a single base. The time point label corresponds to: baseline before first vaccination. The vaccinee samples were drawn from two UK trials, COV001 and COV002, one of which was a single-blind randomized controlled phase 2/3 trial testing AZD1222 (ChAdOx1 nCoV-19) in healthy adults. Trial participant PBMC samples were collected at day 0 and day 28 after the second dose for TCRbeta chain sequencing. The CDR3 regions of human TCRbeta chains were analyzed by immunosequencing. The authors' pipeline ran thus. Repertoire TCRs were matched against a reference library of SARS-CoV-2-specific TCRs generated with the MIRA antigen-specificity platform. Breadth meant the fraction of unique TCRs that were SARS-CoV-2-associated, whereas depth meant the fraction of total T cells that were SARS-CoV-2-associated. Each spike-specific TCR was assigned to its reactive spike region and to a CD4 or CD8 class using the MIRA data. Log10-transformed breadth and depth values were compared by one-way ANOVA with Sidak's multiple comparisons tests. TCRdb re-hosts the immuneACCESS table, in-frame sequences only. Its copies lack some clones; in the studies checked, an unresolved V gene accounts for under half of them, and the cause for the rest is not known. The V and J calls and clone size come from that table; D and trimming were worked out from the DNA. The sample includes roughly 81,000 clones, with 70% to 90% observed a single time. Of the sample, about 7.5% is held by the ten largest clones.

The CDR3 runs 12 amino acids, cysteine and phenylalanine included. Of all the DNA, just the CDR3 is kept, 36 bases in frame from base 1. Trimming removed 2 bases from V and 8 bases from J, leaving 9 bases between the germline ends. Via the germline V gene (reference sequence), CDR1 is MNHEY and CDR2 SMNVEV. These data originate in a study of T cell responses to AZD1222 COVID-19 vaccine (dated by TCRdb to the early 2020s). Concerning the study at large: AZD1222 recipients given second doses at about 4 weeks or at about 12 weeks were pooled, since spike-specific TCR depth and breadth were not found to differ between the two schedules. Trial participants were enrolled by age into subgroups of 18-55, 56-69 and 70-plus years, and around 150, 29 and 61 TCR-sequenced participants, respectively, were included in these subgroups. A total of 230 to 250 trial participants underwent TCR sequencing, of whom 200 to 220 had received two doses of AZD1222 and 26 had received two doses of the MenACWY control vaccine.

Overall study outcomes, separate from this receptor: Conclusions about previously exposed vaccinees were limited because only 6 or 7 AZD1222 recipients were SARS-CoV-2 seropositive at baseline. Because no samples from the day 14 peak response were available, repertoires could be characterized only after the peak T cell response. Participants were mostly white British, with more females than males. The authors suggested clonal diversity may have been underestimated. Epitopes outside the regions mutated in the B.1.351 and B.1.1.7 variants were reportedly recognized by nearly half of the unique spike-specific TCRs. The 56-69-year group was small, and its depth increase did not reach significance, likely because of low power. Vaccine-associated CD4 TCRs spanned the whole spike protein, with dominant responses in regions 160-218 and 743-854. Spike-specific TCR breadth and depth rose significantly after two AZD1222 doses compared with day 0 and with MenACWY recipients.

Sequencing used peripheral blood, obtained on day 0 of AZD1222 vaccination. The chain links TRBV27 with TRBJ1-2; a tentative D match to TRBD1 spans 6 bases. The sequence derives from an adult in good health. The CDR3 protein sequence reads: CASSLTGRGYTF. The DNA reads TGTGCCAGCAGTTTAACAGGGCGAGGCTACACCTTC.